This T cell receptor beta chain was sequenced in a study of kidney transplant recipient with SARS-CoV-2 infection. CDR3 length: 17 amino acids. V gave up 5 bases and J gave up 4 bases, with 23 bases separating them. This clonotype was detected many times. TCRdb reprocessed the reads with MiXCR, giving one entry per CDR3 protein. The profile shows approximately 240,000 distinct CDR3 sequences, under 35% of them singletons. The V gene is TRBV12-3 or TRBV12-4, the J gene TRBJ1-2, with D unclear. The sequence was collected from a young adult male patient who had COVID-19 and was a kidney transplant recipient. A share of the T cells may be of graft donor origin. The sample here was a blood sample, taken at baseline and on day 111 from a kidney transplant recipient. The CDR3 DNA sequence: TGTGCCAGCAGTACCCGTCGCAGCTTCCGAAAGACCTATGGCTACACCTTC. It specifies CASSTRRSFRKTYGYTF.